Below, 13 T cell receptor beta chains from the same sample are listed, as sequenced in a study of cytomegalovirus exposure and HLA in healthy donors. The PCR used 60 Vbeta and 13 Jbeta primers. The method was immunoSEQ multiplex PCR; TCRdb's version includes in-frame clones alone and lacks a portion of them. Of roughly 150,000 clones in the sample, 80% to 85% were seen once. Specimen: PBMCs. The receptor set was obtained from a man aged 25-40 years in good health and CMV-seronegative.

V gene TRBV18 combines with J gene TRBJ2-4, with 10 bases fitting TRBD1. The CDR3 sequence is 16 residues long. Unmatched junction bases numbered 6, after V lost 2 bases and J lost 5 bases. Germline CDR1 KGHSH, CDR2 LQKENI. CDR3 coding DNA: TGTGCCAGCTCACCATTCGGAGGGACAGGGGAAAACATTCAGTACTTC. Amino acid sequence: CASSPFGGTGENIQYF.

The chain links TRBV15 to TRBJ2-5; 11 positions agree with TRBD1. The CDR3 sequence is 17 residues long. From germline, CDR1 is LNHNV and CDR2 YYDKDF (reference sequence). Trimming at V came to 0 bases and at J to 4 bases, leaving 7 bases not matched to a gene. DNA for the CDR3: TGTGCCACCAGCAGAGACCCAGGGACAGGGGGTCGAGAGACCCAGTACTTC. Translation gives CATSRDPGTGGRETQYF.

The chain employs TRBV15 and TRBJ2-1, with 10 bases lining up with TRBD1. CDR1 is LNHNV, CDR2 YYDKDF, per germline (reference sequence). Trimming removed 3 bases from V and 7 bases from J; junction bases left unmatched: 3. The CDR3 covers 14 residues. CDR3 nucleotides: TGTGCCACCAGCAGCCGGGACAGGGGTAATGAGCAGTTCTTC. It is translated as CATSSRDRGNEQFF.

The genes are TRBV2 and TRBJ2-3; TRBD1 matches at 7 bases. The V gene end was trimmed by 11 bases and the J gene end by 1 base; junction bases not matched to a gene: 6. Per germline, CDR1 SNHLY and CDR2 FYNNEI. CDR3 length equals 13 residues. The CDR3 DNA sequence: TGTGCCTCCTCGGGGACAGGCACAGATACGCAGTATTTT. Its protein product is CASSGTGTDTQYF.

About this clone: Relative to the germline gene, one junction end is altered; a read error may explain this. The chain carries TRBV4-3 and TRBJ2-1, with 13 bases fitting TRBD2. Germline V gene data show CDR1 as LGHNA and CDR2 as YSLEER. CDR3 length equals 15 residues. The CDR3 region has the DNA TGCGCCAGCAGCCAAGATTGGGGGACTAGCGGGACTCTGATCTTC. It codes for CASSQDWGTSGTLIF.

V usage is TRBV4-1 and J usage is TRBJ2-7; 10 nucleotides match TRBD1. CDR3 length: 15 amino acids. Germline-derived CDR1 and CDR2 are MGHRA and YSYEKL. The trim removed 3 bases at V and 3 bases at J, leaving 5 bases unmatched. In DNA, the CDR3 is TGCGCCAGCAGCCAGATGACAGGGGGCCTCTACGAGCAGTACTTC. This translates into CASSQMTGGLYEQYF.

V is TRBV9 and J is TRBJ1-1; TRBD1 might be the D (6 bases). CDR3 length: 14 amino acids. Per the germline V gene, CDR1 is SGDLS and CDR2 is YYNGEE. Trimming pared 3 bases from V and 4 bases from J, leaving 13 bases between. CDR3 amino acids: CASSGVQGFTEAFF. In nucleotides, the CDR3 is TGTGCCAGCAGCGGGGTTCAGGGGTTCACTGAAGCTTTCTTT.

The V and J genes are TRBV2 and TRBJ2-1; D may be TRBD2 (8 bases). Germline-derived CDR1 and CDR2 are SNHLY and FYNNEI. The CDR3 spans 16 residues. Trimming left V 7 bases short and J 3 bases short, with 19 bases between. This CDR3 is CASIKNGRDSYNEQFF. The CDR3 DNA reads TGTGCCAGCATCAAGAACGGGAGGGACAGCTACAATGAGCAGTTCTTC.

This chain uses TRBV7-8 with TRBJ2-7; TRBD2 matches 9 bases. This CDR3 comprises 16 residues. J gave up 4 bases and V 3 bases, and 10 bases lay outside the gene matches. Germline CDR1 reads SGHVS; CDR2 reads FQNEAQ. CDR3 amino acids: CASSLSGGTSRYEQYF. In DNA form, the CDR3 reads TGTGCCAGCAGCTTGTCAGGCGGGACTAGCAGATACGAGCAGTACTTC.

The gene calls are TRBV9 and TRBJ2-1, with a tentative D call TRBD2 (6 bases). The CDR3 loop spans 13 amino acids. From germline, CDR1 is SGDLS and CDR2 YYNGEE. Deletions cut 0 bases from V and 6 bases from J, with 7 bases between. The CDR3 DNA sequence: TGTGCCAGCAGCGTAGAGGGAGGCAATGAGCAGTTCTTC. Translated: CASSVEGGNEQFF. The full variable domain, completed using reference TRBV9 and TRBJ2-1, is DSGVTQTPKHLITATGQRVTLRCSPRSGDLSVYWYQQSLDQGLQFLIQYYNGEERAKGNILERFSAQQFPDLHSELNLSSLELGDSALYFCASSVEGGNEQFFGPGTRLTVL.

This chain joins TRBV5-1 and TRBJ2-1; 13 bases are shared with TRBD2. CDR1 is SGHRS, CDR2 YFSETQ, per germline. V dropped 3 bases and J dropped 4; count of bases not matched to a gene: 7. The CDR3 runs to 17 residues. The CDR3 DNA reads TGCGCCAGCAGCTGGGCCCCGGGACTAGCGGGATACAATGAGCAGTTCTTC. Its protein product is CASSWAPGLAGYNEQFF.

The genes are TRBV6-5 and TRBJ2-3; maybe TRBD2 (5 bases). Germline values: CDR1 MNHEY, CDR2 SVGAGI. The V gene lost 0 bases and the J gene lost 1 base, with 5 bases spanning the gap. This CDR3 is 14 amino acids long. CDR3 nucleotides: TGTGCCAGCAGTTACTCTAGCGGCACAGATACGCAGTATTTT. This encodes CASSYSSGTDTQYF.

CDR3 loop: CASSPPQGPYEQYF. CDR3 in DNA: TGTGCCAGCTCACCACCGCAGGGTCCCTACGAGCAGTACTTC. The V gene is TRBV18, the J gene TRBJ2-7; D may be TRBD1 (5 bases). V lost 0 bases and J 2 bases, leaving 8 bases between the germline ends. The CDR3 is 14 residues long. CDR1 KGHSH and CDR2 LQKENI come from the germline V gene.